This T cell receptor (beta chain) was sequenced for a study of PD-1 blockade in classical Hodgkin lymphoma. The study's findings and limits: In CD4+ cells, TCR diversity went up significantly by C4D1, but in CD8+ cells it did not. Exclusion was applied to patients who started nivolumab under 1 year after ASCT. Relapsed/refractory patients reportedly had lower baseline diversity than newly diagnosed patients. The baseline diversity of complete responders showed similarity to that of newly diagnosed patients.

The CDR3 is 12 amino acids. V gave up 8 bases and J gave up 4 bases, with 11 bases separating them. CDR1 and CDR2 (germline): LNHDA, SQIVND (reference sequence). The time point here: cycle 4 day 1 (C4D1), after more than five weeks of nivolumab. Relapse was seen in all patients after autologous stem cell transplantation, and brentuximab vedotin exposure was variable. Measured with immunoSEQ multiplex PCR; TCRdb has only the in-frame clones, and not every one. This table has roughly 56,000 clones, 70% to 90% appearing once. A note on this clone: Its matching antigen is unknown.

The source is a human donor with classical Hodgkin lymphoma. Sequenced here: peripheral blood mononuclear cells (PBMCs), sampled before the fourth cycle of nivolumab. The V gene is TRBV19, the J gene TRBJ1-1; D unclear. CDR3 DNA sequence: TGTGCCAGTCGGGGTGTGGGCACTGAAGCTTTCTTT. Its protein product is CASRGVGTEAFF.